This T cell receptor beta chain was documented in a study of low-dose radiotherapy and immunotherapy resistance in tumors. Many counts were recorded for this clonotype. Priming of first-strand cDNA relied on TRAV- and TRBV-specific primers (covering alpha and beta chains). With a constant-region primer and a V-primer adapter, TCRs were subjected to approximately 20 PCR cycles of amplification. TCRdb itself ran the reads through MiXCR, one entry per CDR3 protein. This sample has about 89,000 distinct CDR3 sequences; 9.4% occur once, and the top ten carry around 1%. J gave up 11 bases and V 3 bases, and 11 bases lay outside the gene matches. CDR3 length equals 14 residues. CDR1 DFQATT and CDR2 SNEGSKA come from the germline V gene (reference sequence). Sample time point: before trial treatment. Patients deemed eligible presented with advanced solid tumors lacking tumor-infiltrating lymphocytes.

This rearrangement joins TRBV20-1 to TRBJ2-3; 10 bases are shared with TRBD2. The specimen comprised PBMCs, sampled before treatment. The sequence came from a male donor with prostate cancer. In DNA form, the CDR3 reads TGCAGTGCTAGTCGGCTAGCGGGAGCGAGCATGCAGTATTTT. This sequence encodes CSASRLAGASMQYF.